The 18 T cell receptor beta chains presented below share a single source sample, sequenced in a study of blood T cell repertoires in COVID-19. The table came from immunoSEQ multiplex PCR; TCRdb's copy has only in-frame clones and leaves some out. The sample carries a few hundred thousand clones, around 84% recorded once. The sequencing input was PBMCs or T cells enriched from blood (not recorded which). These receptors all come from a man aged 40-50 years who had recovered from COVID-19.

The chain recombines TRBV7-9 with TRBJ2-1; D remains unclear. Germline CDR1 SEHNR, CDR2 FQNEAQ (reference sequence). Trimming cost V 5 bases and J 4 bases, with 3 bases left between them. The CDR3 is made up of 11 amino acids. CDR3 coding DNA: TGTGCCAGCAGCCCGTACAATGAGCAGTTCTTC. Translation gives CASSPYNEQFF.

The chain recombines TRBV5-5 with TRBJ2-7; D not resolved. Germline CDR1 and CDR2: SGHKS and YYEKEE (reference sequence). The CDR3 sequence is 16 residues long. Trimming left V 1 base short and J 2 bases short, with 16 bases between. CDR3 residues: CASSLNPLNRAYEQYF. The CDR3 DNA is TGTGCCAGCAGCTTGAATCCCCTCAATCGAGCCTACGAGCAGTACTTC.

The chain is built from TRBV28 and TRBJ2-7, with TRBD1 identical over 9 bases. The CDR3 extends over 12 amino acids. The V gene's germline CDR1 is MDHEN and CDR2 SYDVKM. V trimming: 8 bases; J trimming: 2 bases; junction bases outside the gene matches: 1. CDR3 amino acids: CASGDRAYEQYF. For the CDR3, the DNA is TGTGCCAGCGGGGACAGGGCCTACGAGCAGTACTTC.

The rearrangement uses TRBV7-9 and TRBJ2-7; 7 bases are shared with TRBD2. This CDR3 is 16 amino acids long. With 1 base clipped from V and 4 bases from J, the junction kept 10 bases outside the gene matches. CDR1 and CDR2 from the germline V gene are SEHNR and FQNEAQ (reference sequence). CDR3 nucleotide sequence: TGTGCCAGCAGCTTAGGAGAGGGCGGGAGTCGATACGAGCAGTACTTC. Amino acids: CASSLGEGGSRYEQYF.

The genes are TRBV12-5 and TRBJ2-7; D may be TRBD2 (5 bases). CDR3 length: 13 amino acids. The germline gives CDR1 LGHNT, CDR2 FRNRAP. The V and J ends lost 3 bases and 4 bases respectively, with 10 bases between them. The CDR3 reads CASGFRRTYEQYF. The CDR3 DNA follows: TGTGCTAGTGGTTTCAGGCGGACTTACGAGCAGTACTTC. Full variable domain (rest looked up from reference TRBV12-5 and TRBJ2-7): DARVTQTPRHKVTEMGQEVTMRCQPILGHNTVFWYRQTMMQGLELLAYFRNRAPLDDSGMPKDRFSAEMPDATLATLKIQPSEPRDSAVYFCASGFRRTYEQYFGPGTRLTVT.

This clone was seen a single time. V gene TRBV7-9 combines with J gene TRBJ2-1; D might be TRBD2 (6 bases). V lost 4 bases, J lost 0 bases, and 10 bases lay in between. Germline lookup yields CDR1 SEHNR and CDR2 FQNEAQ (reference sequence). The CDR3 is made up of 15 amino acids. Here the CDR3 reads CASSSLASSYNEQFF. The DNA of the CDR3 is TGTGCCAGCAGCTCCCTAGCGAGCTCCTACAATGAGCAGTTCTTC.

The CDR3 region has the DNA TGTGCCAGCAGCTCGGCGACACTCTCTGGAAACACCATATATTTT. Protein sequence: CASSSATLSGNTIYF. This chain connects TRBV7-2 to TRBJ1-3; D unclear. Trimming stripped 4 bases from V and 0 bases from J, with 10 bases between. Germline V gene sequence: CDR1 SGHTA, CDR2 FQGNSA. This CDR3 region has 15 residues.

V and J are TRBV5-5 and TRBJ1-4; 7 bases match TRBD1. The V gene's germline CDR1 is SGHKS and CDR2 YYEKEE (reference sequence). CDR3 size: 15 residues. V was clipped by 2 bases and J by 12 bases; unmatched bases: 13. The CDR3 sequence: CASSFWDSEGTELFF. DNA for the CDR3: TGTGCCAGCAGCTTTTGGGACAGCGAGGGGACGGAACTGTTTTTT.

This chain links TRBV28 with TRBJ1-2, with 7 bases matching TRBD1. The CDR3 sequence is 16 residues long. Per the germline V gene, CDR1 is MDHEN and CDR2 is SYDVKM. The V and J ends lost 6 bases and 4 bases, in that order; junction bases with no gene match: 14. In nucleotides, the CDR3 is TGTGCCAGCAGCCCACGGTGGGGACAGTCGCTCTATGGCTACACCTTC. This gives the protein CASSPRWGQSLYGYTF.

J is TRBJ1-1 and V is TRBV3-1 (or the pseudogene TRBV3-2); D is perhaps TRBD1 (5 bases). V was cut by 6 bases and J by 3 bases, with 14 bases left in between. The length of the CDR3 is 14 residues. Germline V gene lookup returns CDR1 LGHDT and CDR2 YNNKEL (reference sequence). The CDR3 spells CASSPQGSYTEAFF. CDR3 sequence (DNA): TGTGCCAGCAGTCCCCAGGGATCCTACACTGAAGCTTTCTTT.

CDR3 coding DNA: TGCGCCAGCAGCTTGGGACAGGGGGCCGGTGGGGCCAACGTCCTGACTTTC. This encodes CASSLGQGAGGANVLTF. The rearrangement links TRBV5-1 to TRBJ2-6, with 10 bases fitting TRBD1. The CDR3 has 17 residues. Trimming took 0 bases from V and 3 from J; bases not matched to a gene: 3. The germline CDR1 and CDR2 sequences are SGHRS and YFSETQ.

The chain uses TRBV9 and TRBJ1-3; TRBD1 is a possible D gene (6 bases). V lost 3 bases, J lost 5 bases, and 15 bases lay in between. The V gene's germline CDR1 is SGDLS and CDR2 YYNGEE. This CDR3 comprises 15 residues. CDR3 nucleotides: TGTGCCAGCAGCGCCTCAGGGGTTCAAAGAAACACCATATATTTT. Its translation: CASSASGVQRNTIYF.

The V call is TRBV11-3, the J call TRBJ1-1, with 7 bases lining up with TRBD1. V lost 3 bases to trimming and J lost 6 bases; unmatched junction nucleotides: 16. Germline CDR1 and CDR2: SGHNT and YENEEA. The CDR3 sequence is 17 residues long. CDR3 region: CASSLTGTRNIRAEAFF. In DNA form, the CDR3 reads TGTGCCAGCAGCTTGACAGGGACACGAAACATTCGCGCTGAAGCTTTCTTT. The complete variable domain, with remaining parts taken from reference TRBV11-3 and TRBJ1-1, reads EAGVVQSPRYKIIEKKQPVAFWCNPISGHNTLYWYLQNLGQGPELLIRYENEEAVDDSQLPKDRFSAERLKGVDSTLKIQPAELGDSAVYLCASSLTGTRNIRAEAFFGQGTRLTVV.

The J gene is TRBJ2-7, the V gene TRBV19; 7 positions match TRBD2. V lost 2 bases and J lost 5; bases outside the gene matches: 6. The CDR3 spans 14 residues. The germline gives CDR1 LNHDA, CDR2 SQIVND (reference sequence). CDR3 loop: CASSILLAPNEQYF. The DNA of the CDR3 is TGTGCCAGTAGTATATTACTAGCGCCGAACGAGCAGTACTTC. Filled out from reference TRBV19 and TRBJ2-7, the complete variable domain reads DGGITQSPKYLFRKEGQNVTLSCEQNLNHDAMYWYRQDPGQGLRLIYYSQIVNDFQKGDIAEGYSVSREKKESFPLTVTSAQKNPTAFYLCASSILLAPNEQYFGPGTRLTVT.

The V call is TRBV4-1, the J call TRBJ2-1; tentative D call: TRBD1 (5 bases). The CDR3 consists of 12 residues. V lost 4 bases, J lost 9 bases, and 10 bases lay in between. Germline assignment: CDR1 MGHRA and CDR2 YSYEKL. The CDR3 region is CASSPSQGEQFF. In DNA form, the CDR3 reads TGCGCCAGCAGCCCGAGCCAGGGTGAGCAGTTCTTC.

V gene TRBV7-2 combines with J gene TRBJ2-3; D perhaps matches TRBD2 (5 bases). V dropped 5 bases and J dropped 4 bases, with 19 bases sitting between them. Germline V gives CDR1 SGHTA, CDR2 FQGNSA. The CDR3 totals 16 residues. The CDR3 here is CASSGGEWSVADTQYF. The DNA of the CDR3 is TGTGCCAGCAGCGGAGGAGAGTGGTCTGTAGCAGATACGCAGTATTTT. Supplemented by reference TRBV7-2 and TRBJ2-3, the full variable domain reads GAGVSQSPSNKVTEKGKDVELRCDPISGHTALYWYRQSLGQGLEFLIYFQGNSAPDKSGLPSDRFSAERTGGSVSTLTIQRTQQEDSAVYLCASSGGEWSVADTQYFGPGTRLTVL.

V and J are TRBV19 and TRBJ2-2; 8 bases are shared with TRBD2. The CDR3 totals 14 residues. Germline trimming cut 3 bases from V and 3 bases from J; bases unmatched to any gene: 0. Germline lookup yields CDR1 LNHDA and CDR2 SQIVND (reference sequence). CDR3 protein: CASSIGGDTGELFF. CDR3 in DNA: TGTGCCAGTAGTATCGGGGGGGACACCGGGGAGCTGTTTTTT.

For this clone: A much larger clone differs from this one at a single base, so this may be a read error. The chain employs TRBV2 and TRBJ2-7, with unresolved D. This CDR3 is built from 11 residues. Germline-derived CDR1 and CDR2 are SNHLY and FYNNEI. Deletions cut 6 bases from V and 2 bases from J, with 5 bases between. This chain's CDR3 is CASSVAYEQYF. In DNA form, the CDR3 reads TGTGCCAGCAGCGTCGCCTACGAGCAGTACTTC.